This T cell receptor beta chain came from a study of blood T cell repertoires in COVID-19. Background on the study: COVID-19 samples from acute and convalescent phases originated in the United States, Italy and Spain. Sample material is recorded as cDNA or gDNA derived from T cells, B-cell-depleted T cells, or PBMCs.

This clone was seen once. In the original processing: Scientists estimated how many nucleated cells there were by amplifying reference gene primers. Profiling relied on immunoSEQ multiplex PCR, and the TCRdb table lists in-frame clones only, not all of them. The V and J calls and clone size are taken from that table; D and trimming were inferred from the DNA. Among around 23,000 clones listed, over 55% were seen once. Germline V gene lookup returns CDR1 LGHNA and CDR2 YNFKEQ. The CDR3 is 14 amino acids. J gave up 7 bases and V 4 bases, and 4 bases lay outside the gene matches. This receptor was taken from an elderly woman with acute or convalescent COVID-19. The rearrangement joins TRBV4-2 to TRBJ1-5, with 10 nucleotides matching TRBD1. Sequencing used peripheral blood. CDR3 bases: TGTGCCAGCAGCCCTGGACAGGGGGGCCAGCCCCAGCATTTT. Translated, it gives CASSPGQGGQPQHF.